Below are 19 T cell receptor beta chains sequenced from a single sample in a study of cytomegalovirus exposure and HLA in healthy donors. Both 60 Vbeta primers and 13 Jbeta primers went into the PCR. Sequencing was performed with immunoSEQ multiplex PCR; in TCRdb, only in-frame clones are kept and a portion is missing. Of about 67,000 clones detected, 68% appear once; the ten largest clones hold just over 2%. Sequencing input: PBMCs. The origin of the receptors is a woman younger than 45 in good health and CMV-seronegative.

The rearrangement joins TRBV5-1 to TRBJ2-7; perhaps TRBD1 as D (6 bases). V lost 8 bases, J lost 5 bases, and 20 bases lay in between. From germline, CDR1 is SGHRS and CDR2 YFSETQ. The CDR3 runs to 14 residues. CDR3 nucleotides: TGCGCCAGTGGACCCGGTGGCAGGGGAAACGAGCAGTACTTC. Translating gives CASGPGGRGNEQYF. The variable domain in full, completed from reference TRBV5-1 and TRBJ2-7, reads KAGVTQTPRYLIKTRGQQVTLSCSPISGHRSVSWYQQTPGQGLQFLFEYFSETQRNKGNFPGRFSGRQFSNSRSEMNVSTLELGDSALYLCASGPGGRGNEQYFGPGTRLTVT.

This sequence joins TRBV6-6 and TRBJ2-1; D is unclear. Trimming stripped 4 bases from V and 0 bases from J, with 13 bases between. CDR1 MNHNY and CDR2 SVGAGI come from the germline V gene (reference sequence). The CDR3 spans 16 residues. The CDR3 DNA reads TGTGCCAGCAGTTTGGCTAGGCCTTCCTCCTACAATGAGCAGTTCTTC. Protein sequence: CASSLARPSSYNEQFF.

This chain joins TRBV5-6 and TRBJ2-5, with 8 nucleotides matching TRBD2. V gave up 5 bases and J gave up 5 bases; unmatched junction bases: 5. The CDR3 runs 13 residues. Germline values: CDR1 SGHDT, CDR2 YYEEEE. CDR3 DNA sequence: TGTGCCAGCAGTTACTCGGGAGGGGAGACCCAGTACTTC. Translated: CASSYSGGETQYF.

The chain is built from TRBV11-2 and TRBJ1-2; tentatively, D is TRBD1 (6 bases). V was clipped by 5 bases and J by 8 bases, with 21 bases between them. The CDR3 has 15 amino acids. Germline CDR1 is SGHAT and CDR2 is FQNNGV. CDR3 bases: TGTGCCAGCAGCCTAAACAACAGGGCAGGTTACGGCTACACCTTC. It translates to CASSLNNRAGYGYTF.

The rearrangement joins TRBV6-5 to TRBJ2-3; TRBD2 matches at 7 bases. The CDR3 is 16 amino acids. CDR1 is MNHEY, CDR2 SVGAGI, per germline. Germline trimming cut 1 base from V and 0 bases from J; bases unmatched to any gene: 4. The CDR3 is CASSYWGGGSTDTQYF. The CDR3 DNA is TGTGCCAGCAGTTACTGGGGCGGGGGAAGCACAGATACGCAGTATTTT.

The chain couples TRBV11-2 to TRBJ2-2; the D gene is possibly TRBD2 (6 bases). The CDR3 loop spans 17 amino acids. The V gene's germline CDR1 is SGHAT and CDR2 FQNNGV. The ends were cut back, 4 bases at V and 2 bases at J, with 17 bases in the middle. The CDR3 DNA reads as TGTGCCAGCAGCTCCCTGAGGGTAGCGGCAAACACCGGGGAGCTGTTTTTT. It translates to CASSSLRVAANTGELFF. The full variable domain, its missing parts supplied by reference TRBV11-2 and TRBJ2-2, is EAGVAQSPRYKIIEKRQSVAFWCNPISGHATLYWYQQILGQGPKLLIQFQNNGVVDDSQLPKDRFSAERLKGVDSTLKIQPAKLEDSAVYLCASSSLRVAANTGELFFGEGSRLTVL.

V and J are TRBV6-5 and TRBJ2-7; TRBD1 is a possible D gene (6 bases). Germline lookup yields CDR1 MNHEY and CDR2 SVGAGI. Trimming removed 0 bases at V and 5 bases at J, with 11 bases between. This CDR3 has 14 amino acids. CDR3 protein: CASSYSPQGNEQYF. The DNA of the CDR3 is TGTGCCAGCAGTTACTCCCCCCAGGGGAACGAGCAGTACTTC.

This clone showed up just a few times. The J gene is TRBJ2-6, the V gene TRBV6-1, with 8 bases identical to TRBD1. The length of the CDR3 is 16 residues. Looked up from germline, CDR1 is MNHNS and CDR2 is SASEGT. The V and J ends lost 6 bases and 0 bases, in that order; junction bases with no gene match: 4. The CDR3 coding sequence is TGTGCCAGCAGGGAAACAGGGGGCTCTGGGGCCAACGTCCTGACTTTC. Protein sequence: CASRETGGSGANVLTF.

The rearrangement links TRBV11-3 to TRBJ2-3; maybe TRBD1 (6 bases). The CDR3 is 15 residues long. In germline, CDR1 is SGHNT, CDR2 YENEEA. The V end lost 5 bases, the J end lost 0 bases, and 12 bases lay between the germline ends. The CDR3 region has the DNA TGTGCCAGCAGCCTACAGGGTCGGAGCACAGATACGCAGTATTTT. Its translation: CASSLQGRSTDTQYF. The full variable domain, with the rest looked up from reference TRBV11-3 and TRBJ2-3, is EAGVVQSPRYKIIEKKQPVAFWCNPISGHNTLYWYLQNLGQGPELLIRYENEEAVDDSQLPKDRFSAERLKGVDSTLKIQPAELGDSAVYLCASSLQGRSTDTQYFGPGTRLTVL.

CDR3 DNA: TGTGCCAGCAGTCGACTAGCGGGGGTAGGGGATACGCAGTATTTT. Translating it yields CASSRLAGVGDTQYF. The V call is TRBV5-4, the J call TRBJ2-3; 12 nucleotides align to TRBD2. The germline CDR1 and CDR2 sequences are SGHNT and YYREEE (reference sequence). The CDR3 is made up of 15 amino acids. V was clipped by 5 bases and J by 6 bases; unmatched bases: 7.

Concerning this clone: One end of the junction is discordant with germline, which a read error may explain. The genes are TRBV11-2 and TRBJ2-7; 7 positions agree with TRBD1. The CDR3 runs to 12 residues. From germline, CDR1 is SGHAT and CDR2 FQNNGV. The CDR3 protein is CASSLGPGQVSF. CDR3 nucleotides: TGTGCCAGCAGCTTAGGCCCTGGACAGGTGTCCTTC.

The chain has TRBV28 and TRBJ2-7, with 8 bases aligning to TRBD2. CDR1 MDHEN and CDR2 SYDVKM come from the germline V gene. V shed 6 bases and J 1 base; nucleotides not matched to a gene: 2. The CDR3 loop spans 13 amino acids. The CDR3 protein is CASRIAGSYEQYF. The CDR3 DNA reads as TGTGCCAGCAGGATAGCGGGGTCCTACGAGCAGTACTTC.

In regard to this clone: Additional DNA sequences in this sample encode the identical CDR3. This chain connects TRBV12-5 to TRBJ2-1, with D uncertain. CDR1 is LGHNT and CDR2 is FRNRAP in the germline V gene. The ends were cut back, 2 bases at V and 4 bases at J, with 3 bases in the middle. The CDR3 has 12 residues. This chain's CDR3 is CASGLTYNEQFF. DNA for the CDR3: TGTGCTAGTGGTTTGACATACAATGAGCAGTTCTTC.

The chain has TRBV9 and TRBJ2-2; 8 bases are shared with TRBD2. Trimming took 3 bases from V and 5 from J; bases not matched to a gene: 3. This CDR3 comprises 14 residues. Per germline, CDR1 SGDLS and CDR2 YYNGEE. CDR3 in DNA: TGTGCCAGCAGCGGGGGACTAGTAACCGGGGAGCTGTTTTTT. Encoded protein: CASSGGLVTGELFF.

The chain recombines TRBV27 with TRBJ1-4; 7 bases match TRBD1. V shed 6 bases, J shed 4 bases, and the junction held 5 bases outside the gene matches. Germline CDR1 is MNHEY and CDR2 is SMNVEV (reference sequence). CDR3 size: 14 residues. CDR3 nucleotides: TGTGCCAGCAGAGGGGGCAGCTTTAATGAAAAACTGTTTTTT. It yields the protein CASRGGSFNEKLFF. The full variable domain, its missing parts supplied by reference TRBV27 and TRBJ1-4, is EAQVTQNPRYLITVTGKKLTVTCSQNMNHEYMSWYRQDPGLGLRQIYYSMNVEVTDKGDVPEGYKVSRKEKRNFPLILESPSPNQTSLYFCASRGGSFNEKLFFGSGTQLSVL.

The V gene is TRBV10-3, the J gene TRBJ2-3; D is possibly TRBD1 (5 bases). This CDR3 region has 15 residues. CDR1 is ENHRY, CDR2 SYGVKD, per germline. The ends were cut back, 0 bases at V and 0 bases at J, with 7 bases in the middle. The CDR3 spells CAISESTASTDTQYF. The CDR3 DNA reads TGTGCCATCAGTGAGTCGACAGCTAGCACAGATACGCAGTATTTT.

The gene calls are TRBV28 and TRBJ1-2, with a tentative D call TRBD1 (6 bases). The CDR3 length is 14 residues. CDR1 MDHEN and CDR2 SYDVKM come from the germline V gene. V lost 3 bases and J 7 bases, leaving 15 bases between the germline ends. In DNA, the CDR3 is TGTGCCAGCAGTTTGGGGGGGCAGGGGACTGGCTACACCTTC. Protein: CASSLGGQGTGYTF.

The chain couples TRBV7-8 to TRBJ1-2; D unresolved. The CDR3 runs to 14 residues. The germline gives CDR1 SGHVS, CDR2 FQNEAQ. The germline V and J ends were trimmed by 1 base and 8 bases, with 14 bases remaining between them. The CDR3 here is CASSLEVDSDGYTF. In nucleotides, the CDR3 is TGTGCCAGCAGCTTAGAGGTGGACTCTGACGGCTACACCTTC.

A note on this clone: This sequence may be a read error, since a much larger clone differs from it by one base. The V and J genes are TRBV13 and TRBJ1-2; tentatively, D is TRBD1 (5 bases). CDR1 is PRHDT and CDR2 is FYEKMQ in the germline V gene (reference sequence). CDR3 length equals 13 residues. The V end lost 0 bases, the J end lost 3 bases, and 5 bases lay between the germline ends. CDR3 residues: CASSLGQDYGYTF. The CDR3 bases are TGTGCCAGCAGCTTAGGACAGGACTATGGCTACACCTTC.